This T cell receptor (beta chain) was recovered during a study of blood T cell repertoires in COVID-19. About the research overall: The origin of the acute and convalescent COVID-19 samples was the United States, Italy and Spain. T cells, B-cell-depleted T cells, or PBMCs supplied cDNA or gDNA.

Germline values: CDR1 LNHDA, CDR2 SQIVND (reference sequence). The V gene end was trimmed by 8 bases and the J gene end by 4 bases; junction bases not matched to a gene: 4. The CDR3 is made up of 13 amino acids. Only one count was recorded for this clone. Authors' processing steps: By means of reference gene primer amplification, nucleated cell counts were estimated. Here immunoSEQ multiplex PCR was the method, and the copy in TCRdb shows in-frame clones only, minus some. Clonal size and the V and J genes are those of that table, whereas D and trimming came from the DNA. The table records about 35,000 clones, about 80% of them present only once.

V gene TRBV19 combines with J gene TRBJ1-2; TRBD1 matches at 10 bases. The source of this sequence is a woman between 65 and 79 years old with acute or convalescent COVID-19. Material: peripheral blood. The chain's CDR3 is CASGTGARYGYTF. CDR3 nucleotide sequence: TGTGCCAGTGGGACAGGGGCTCGCTATGGCTACACCTTC.